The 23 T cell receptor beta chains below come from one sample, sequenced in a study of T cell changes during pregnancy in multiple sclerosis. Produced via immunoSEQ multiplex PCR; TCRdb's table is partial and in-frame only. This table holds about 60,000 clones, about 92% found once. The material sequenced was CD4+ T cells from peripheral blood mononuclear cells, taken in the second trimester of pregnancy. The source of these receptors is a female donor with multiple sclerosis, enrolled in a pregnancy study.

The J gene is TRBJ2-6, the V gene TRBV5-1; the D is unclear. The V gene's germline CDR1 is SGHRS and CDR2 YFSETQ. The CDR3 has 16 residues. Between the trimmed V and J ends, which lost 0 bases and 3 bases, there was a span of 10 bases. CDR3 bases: TGCGCCAGCAGCTTGGGACGGAGCAGTGGGGCCAACGTCCTGACTTTC. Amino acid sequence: CASSLGRSSGANVLTF.

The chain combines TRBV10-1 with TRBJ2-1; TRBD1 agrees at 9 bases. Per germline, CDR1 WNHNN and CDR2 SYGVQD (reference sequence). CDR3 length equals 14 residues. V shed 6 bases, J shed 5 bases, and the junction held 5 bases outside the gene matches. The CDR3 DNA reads TGCGCCAGCAGCCGGGACAGGGCCCACAATGAGCAGTTCTTC. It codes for CASSRDRAHNEQFF.

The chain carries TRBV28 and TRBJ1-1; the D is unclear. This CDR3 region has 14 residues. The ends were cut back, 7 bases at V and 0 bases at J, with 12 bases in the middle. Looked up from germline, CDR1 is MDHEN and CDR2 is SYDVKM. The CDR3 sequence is CASKEVIMNTEAFF. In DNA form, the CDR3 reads TGTGCCAGCAAGGAGGTGATCATGAACACTGAAGCTTTCTTT.

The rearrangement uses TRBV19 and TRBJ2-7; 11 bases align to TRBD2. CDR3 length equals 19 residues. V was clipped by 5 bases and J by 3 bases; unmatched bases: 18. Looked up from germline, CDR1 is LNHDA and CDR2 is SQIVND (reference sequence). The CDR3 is CASSASLGTSGGGVYEQYF. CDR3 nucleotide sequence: TGTGCCAGTAGTGCCTCTTTAGGGACTAGCGGAGGAGGAGTCTACGAGCAGTACTTC.

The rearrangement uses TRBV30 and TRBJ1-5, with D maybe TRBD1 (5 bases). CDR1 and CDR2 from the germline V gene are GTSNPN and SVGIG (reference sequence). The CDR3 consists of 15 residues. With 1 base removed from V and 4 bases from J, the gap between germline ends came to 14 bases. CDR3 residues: CAWSAGQGLNQPQHF. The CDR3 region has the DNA TGTGCCTGGAGTGCCGGGCAGGGACTTAATCAGCCCCAGCATTTT.

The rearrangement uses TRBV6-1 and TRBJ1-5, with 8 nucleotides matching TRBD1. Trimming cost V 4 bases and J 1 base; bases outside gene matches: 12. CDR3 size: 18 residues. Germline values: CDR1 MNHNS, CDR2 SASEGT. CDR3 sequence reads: CASSAVRTGLGSNQPQHF. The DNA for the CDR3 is TGTGCCAGCAGTGCGGTCCGGACAGGGCTTGGGAGCAATCAGCCCCAGCATTTT.

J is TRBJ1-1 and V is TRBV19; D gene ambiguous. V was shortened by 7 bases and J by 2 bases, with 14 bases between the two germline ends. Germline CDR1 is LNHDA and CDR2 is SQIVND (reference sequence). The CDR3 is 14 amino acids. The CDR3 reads CASTPDIPNTEAFF. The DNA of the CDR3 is TGTGCCAGTACCCCCGACATACCAAACACTGAAGCTTTCTTT.

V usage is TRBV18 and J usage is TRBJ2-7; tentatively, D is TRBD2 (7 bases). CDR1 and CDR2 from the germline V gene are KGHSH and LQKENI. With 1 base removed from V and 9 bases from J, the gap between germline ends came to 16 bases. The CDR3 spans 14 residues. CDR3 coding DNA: TGTGCCAGCTCACCACAGGGGGGGCGGGCATCGCAGTACTTC. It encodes CASSPQGGRASQYF.

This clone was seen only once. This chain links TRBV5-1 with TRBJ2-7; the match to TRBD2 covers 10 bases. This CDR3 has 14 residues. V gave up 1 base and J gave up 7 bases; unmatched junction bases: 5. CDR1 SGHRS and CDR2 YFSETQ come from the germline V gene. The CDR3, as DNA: TGCGCCAGCAGCTTGCTAGCGGGGGCGGAGGAGCAGTACTTC. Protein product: CASSLLAGAEEQYF.

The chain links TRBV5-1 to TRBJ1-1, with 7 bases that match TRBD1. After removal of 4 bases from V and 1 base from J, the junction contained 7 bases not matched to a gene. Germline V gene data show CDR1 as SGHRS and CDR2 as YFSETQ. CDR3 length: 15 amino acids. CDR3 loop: CASSLRQGTNTEAFF. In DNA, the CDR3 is TGCGCCAGCAGCCTACGACAGGGCACGAACACTGAAGCTTTCTTT. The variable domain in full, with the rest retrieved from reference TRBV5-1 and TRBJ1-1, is KAGVTQTPRYLIKTRGQQVTLSCSPISGHRSVSWYQQTPGQGLQFLFEYFSETQRNKGNFPGRFSGRQFSNSRSEMNVSTLELGDSALYLCASSLRQGTNTEAFFGQGTRLTVV.

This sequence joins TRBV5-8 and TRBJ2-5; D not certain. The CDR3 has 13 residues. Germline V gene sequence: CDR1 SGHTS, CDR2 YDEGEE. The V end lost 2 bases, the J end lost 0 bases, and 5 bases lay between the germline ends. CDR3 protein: CASSFEYQETQYF. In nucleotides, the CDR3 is TGTGCCAGCAGCTTTGAGTACCAAGAGACCCAGTACTTC.

The CDR3 loop is CASSLDYSHREQFF. CDR3 bases: TGTGCCAGCAGCCTGGACTATTCGCACCGCGAGCAGTTCTTC. The chain couples TRBV6-1 to TRBJ2-1; D might be TRBD2 (6 bases). Per germline, CDR1 MNHNS and CDR2 SASEGT. The CDR3 loop spans 14 amino acids. The germline V and J ends were trimmed by 6 bases and 10 bases, with 19 bases remaining between them.

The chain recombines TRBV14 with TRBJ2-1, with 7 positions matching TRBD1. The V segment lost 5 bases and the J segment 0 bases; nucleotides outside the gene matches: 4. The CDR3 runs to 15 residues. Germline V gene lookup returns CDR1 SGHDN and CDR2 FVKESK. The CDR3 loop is CASSNRDSSYNEQFF. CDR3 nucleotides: TGTGCCAGCAGCAACCGGGACAGCTCCTACAATGAGCAGTTCTTC.

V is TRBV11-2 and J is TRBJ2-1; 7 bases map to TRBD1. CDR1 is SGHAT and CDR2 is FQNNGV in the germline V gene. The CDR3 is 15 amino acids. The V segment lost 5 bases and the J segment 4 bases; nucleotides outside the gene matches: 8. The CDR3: CASSQSQGRYNEQFF. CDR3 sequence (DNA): TGTGCCAGCAGCCAATCACAGGGGAGATACAATGAGCAGTTCTTC.

The CDR3 coding sequence is TGTGCCAGCAGCTTGGGACTAGCGGGGTCCACCACAGATACGCAGTATTTT. This sequence encodes CASSLGLAGSTTDTQYF. The chain recombines TRBV7-3 with TRBJ2-3; the match to TRBD2 covers 13 bases. Germline loops: CDR1 SGHTA, CDR2 FQGTGA. This CDR3 region has 17 residues. J gave up 2 bases and V 3 bases, and 5 bases lay outside the gene matches.

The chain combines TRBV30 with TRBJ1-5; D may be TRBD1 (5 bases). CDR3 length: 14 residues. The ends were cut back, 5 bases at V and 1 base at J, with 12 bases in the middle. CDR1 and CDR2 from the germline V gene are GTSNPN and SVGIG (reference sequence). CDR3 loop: CAWGGAASNQPQHF. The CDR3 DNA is TGTGCCTGGGGTGGGGCAGCCAGCAATCAGCCCCAGCATTTT.

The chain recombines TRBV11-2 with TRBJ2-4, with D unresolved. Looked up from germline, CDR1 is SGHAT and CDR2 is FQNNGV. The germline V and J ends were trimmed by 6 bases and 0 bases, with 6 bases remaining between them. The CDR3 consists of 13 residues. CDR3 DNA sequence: TGTGCCAGCAGTGAGGTAGCCAAAAACATTCAGTACTTC. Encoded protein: CASSEVAKNIQYF. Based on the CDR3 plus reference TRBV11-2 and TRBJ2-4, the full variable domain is EAGVAQSPRYKIIEKRQSVAFWCNPISGHATLYWYQQILGQGPKLLIQFQNNGVVDDSQLPKDRFSAERLKGVDSTLKIQPAKLEDSAVYLCASSEVAKNIQYFGAGTRLSVL.

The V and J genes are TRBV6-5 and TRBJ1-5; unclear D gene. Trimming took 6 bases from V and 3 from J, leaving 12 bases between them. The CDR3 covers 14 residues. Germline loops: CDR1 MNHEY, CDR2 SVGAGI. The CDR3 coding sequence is TGTGCCAGCAGCTACCAGGTCATCAATCAGCCCCAGCATTTT. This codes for CASSYQVINQPQHF.

The DNA of the CDR3 is TGCGCCAGCAGCGCTCTTGACAGGGGGCGAGACAATGAGCAGTTCTTC. Translation: CASSALDRGRDNEQFF. The rearrangement links TRBV4-1 to TRBJ2-1; 10 bases map to TRBD1. V shed 5 bases, J shed 5 bases, and the junction held 9 bases outside the gene matches. The germline gives CDR1 MGHRA, CDR2 YSYEKL. The CDR3 has 16 residues.

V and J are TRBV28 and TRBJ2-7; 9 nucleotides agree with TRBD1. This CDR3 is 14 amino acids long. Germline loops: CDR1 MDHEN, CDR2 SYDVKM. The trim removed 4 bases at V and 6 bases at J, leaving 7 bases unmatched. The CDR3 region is CASSSTGGVAEQYF. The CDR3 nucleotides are TGTGCCAGCAGTTCGACAGGGGGGGTTGCCGAGCAGTACTTC.

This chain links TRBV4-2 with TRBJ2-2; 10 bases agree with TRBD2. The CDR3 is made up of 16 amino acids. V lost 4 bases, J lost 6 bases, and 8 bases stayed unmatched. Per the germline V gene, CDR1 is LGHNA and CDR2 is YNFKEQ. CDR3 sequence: CASSRTGTSVAGELFF. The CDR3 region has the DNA TGTGCCAGCAGCCGAACCGGGACTAGCGTTGCCGGGGAGCTGTTTTTT.

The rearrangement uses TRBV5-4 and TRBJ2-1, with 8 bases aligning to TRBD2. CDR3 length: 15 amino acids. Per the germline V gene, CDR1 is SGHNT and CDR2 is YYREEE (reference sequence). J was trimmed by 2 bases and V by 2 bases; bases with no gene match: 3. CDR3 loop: CASSFTSGTYNEQFF. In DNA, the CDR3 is TGTGCCAGCAGCTTCACTAGCGGAACCTACAATGAGCAGTTCTTC.

Written as DNA, the CDR3 is TGTGCCAGCAGCTTAGAGGCAGGGAAAGCTGAAGCTTTCTTT. The encoded protein is CASSLEAGKAEAFF. The chain carries TRBV7-8 and TRBJ1-1, with D tentatively TRBD1 (5 bases). The V gene lost 1 base and the J gene lost 6 bases, with 12 bases spanning the gap. This CDR3 comprises 14 residues. The germline CDR1 and CDR2 sequences are SGHVS and FQNEAQ.